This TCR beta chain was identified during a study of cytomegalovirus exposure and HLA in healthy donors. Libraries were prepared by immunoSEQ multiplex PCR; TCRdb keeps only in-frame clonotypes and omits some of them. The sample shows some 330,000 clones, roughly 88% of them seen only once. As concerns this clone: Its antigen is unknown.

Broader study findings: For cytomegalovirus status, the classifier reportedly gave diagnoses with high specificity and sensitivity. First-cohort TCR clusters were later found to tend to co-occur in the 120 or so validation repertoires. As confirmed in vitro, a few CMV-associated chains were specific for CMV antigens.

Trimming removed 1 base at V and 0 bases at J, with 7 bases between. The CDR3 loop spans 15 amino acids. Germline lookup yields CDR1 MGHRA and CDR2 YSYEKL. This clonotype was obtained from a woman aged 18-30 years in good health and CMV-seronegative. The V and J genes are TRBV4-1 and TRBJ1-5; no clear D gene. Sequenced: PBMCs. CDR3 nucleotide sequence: TGCGCCAGCAGCCAAGGGCCGGGTAGCAATCAGCCCCAGCATTTT. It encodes CASSQGPGSNQPQHF.